This TCR beta chain was recorded in a study of control samples from healthy donors and cancer patients. The CDR3 sequence is 15 residues long. Germline V lookup: CDR1 SGHRS, CDR2 YFSETQ. With V trimmed by 4 bases and J by 2 bases, 6 bases remained unmatched. Sequencing was performed with immunoSEQ multiplex PCR; in TCRdb, only in-frame clones are kept and a portion is missing. The sample has tens of thousands of clones; about 87% are singletons. The clonotype comes from a woman in her sixties or seventies in good health. Specimen: blood. The chain couples TRBV5-1 to TRBJ2-7; the match to TRBD2 covers 10 bases. CDR3 amino acids: CASSPALAGTYEQYF. DNA for the CDR3: TGCGCCAGCAGCCCGGCACTAGCGGGGACCTACGAGCAGTACTTC.